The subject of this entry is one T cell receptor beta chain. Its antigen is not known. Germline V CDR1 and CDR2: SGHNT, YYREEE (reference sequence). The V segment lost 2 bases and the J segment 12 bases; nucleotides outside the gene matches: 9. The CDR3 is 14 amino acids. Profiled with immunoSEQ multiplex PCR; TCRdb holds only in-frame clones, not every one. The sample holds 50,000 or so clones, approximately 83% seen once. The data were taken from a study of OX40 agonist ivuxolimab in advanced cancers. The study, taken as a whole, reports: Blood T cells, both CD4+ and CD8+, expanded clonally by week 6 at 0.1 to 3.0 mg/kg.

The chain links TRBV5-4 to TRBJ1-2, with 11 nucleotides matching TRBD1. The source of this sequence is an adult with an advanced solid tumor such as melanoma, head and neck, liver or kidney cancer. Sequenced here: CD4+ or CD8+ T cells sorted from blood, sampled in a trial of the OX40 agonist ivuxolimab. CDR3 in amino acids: CASSFSTGQGEDTF. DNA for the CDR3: TGTGCCAGCAGCTTCTCTACGGGACAGGGGGAGGACACCTTC.